The clone carrying this T cell receptor beta chain was counted a few times. Enrolled through a virtual design, the participants were between roughly 18 and 90 years of age and came from roughly 22 US areas. These data belong to a study of blood T cell repertoires in COVID-19. About the study: Samples of COVID-19 (acute and convalescent) were obtained from the United States, Italy and Spain. In each case, the material was cDNA or gDNA derived from T cells, B-cell-depleted T cells, or PBMCs.

Methods used by the authors: Cell counts per sample came from amplifying reference gene primers. Clones were read by immunoSEQ multiplex PCR, and TCRdb kept only the in-frame ones, dropping some. The V and J calls and the clone size are those of that table, but D and trimming were determined from the DNA. The profile shows approximately 250,000 clones, approximately 90% of them singletons. Material for sequencing was PBMCs or T cells enriched from blood (not recorded which). This receptor was taken from a young woman with acute COVID-19.

This CDR3 is CASSSGKEMNEQFF. DNA for the CDR3: TGTGCCAGTAGTAGCGGGAAAGAGATGAATGAGCAGTTCTTC. The chain links TRBV19 to TRBJ2-1, with D tentatively TRBD2 (6 bases). The germline V gene has CDR1 LNHDA and CDR2 SQIVND (reference sequence). CDR3 size: 14 residues. Deletions cut 4 bases from V and 7 bases from J, with 14 bases between.